This T cell receptor (beta chain) was captured by sequencing in a study of shared clonotypes between healthy human individuals. Study-level background: Every donor yielded three CD4 naive, three CD4 memory, two CD8 naive and one CD8 memory plate.

The V segment lost 10 bases and the J segment 1 base; nucleotides outside the gene matches: 11. This CDR3 contains 15 residues. CDR1 and CDR2 from the germline V gene are MDHEN and SYDVKM. Method: immunoSEQ multiplex PCR; TCRdb's copy keeps in-frame clones and lacks some. The repertoire has around 600,000 clones, around 97% of them found once; the top ten carry roughly 0.055%. The study's findings and limits: A handful of donors showed sharing of 4.5% to 5% of naive CD4 clonotypes.

Concerning this clone itself: Its antigen is not identified.

Caucasian adults living in Nashville, Tennessee, provided all samples. This clonotype was sampled from a woman in her 30s in good health. The chain combines TRBV28 with TRBJ2-7; TRBD2 matches 9 bases. Material: naive CD4+ T cells sorted from blood. Subset of the sample: CD45RA+ positively selected. In nucleotides, the CDR3 is TGTGCCACCTTAGCGGGAGTAGATGCTTCCTACGAGCAGTACTTC. This codes for CATLAGVDASYEQYF.